This TCR beta chain originates from a study of shared clonotypes between healthy human individuals. Across the study: For every donor, three CD4 naive, three CD4 memory, two CD8 naive and one CD8 memory plates were used.

The data were produced by immunoSEQ multiplex PCR, yet TCRdb's version contains in-frame clones alone and is incomplete. The sample contains approximately 2.5 million clones, about 92% of which appear only once. The CDR3 has 14 amino acids. Unmatched junction bases numbered 2, after V lost 4 bases and J lost 3 bases. The germline CDR1 and CDR2 sequences are WNHNN and SYGVQD (reference sequence). Within Nashville, Tennessee resided all donors, each a Caucasian adult. The sequence derives from a man aged 18 to 29 in good health. V and J are TRBV10-1 and TRBJ1-1, with 10 nucleotides matching TRBD1. Specimen: naive CD4+ T cells sorted from blood. Subset given: CD45RA+ positively selected. The CDR3 loop is CASSVGQGYTEAFF. CDR3 bases: TGCGCCAGCAGTGTGGGACAGGGGTACACTGAAGCTTTCTTT.